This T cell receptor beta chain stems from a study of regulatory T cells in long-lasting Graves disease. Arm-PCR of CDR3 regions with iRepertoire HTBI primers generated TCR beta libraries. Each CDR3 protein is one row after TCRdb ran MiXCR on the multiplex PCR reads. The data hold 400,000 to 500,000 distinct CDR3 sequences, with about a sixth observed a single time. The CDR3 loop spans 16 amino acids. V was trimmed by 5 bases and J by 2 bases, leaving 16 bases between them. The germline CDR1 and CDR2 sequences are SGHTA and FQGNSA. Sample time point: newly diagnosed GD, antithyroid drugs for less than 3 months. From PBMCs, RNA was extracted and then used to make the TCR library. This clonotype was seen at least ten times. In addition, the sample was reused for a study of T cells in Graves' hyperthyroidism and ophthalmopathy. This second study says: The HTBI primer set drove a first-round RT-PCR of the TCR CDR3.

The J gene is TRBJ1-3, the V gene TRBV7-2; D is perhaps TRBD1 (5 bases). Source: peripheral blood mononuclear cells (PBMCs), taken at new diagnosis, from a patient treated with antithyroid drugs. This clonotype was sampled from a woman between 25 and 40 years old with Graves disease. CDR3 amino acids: CASSPQSGGPGNTIYF. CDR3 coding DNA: TGTGCCAGCAGCCCCCAAAGCGGGGGACCTGGAAACACCATATATTTT.